A selection of T cell receptor beta chains follows, all from one sample in a study of coeliac disease. Assay used: immunoSEQ multiplex PCR; TCRdb lists only in-frame clones, some missing. The sample contains about 3,100 clones, about two thirds of which appear only once. Sequencing was done on a sample of intraepithelial lymphocytes from the gut. The receptors shown here come from a woman aged 40 to 50. Both conserved end residues are part of each CDR3.

>TRBV11-2|TRBJ2-1
CASSGRQANNEQFF
>TRBV9|TRBJ2-3
CASSGAQVSTDTQYF
>TRBV10-3|TRBJ1-1
CAISTGSDAEAFF
>TRBV7-2|TRBJ1-1
CASSFERSVAFF
>TRBV28|TRBJ2-7
CASSFVTARYEYEQYF
>TRBV19|TRBJ2-7
CASSIADNTYEQYF
>TRBV9|TRBJ2-7
CASSVASGNYEQYF
>TRBV7-9|TRBJ1-1
CASSLEQGNTEAFF
>TRBV27|TRBJ1-2
CASSLSGAFRNGYTF
>TRBV28|TRBJ1-5
CASVRQNNQPQHF
>TRBV18|TRBJ2-7
CASSPPLSIYEQYF
>TRBV18|TRBJ1-2
CASSPIAGTISGYTF
>TRBV28|TRBJ2-3
CASSPPPGTGGNTQYF
>TRBV5-1|TRBJ1-1
CASSETGNTEAFF
>TRBV9|TRBJ1-1
CASSVGVDSVNTEAFF
>TRBV5-4|TRBJ2-7
CASSGGYSLSEQYF
>TRBV5-1|TRBJ2-2
CASSFGGGPGGELFF
>TRBV20-1|TRBJ2-7
CSATGGGEQYF
>TRBV6-1|TRBJ2-7
CASRQGQFYEQYF
>TRBV2|TRBJ2-1
CASSDLSGRKNEQFF
>TRBV5-1|TRBJ2-7
CASSQEAASGAGGGDYEQYF
>TRBV7-2|TRBJ1-2
CASSLRQGEGGYTF
>TRBV19|TRBJ2-3
CASSPKTSGVYTDTQYF
>TRBV11-2|TRBJ1-4
CASSLNGGSNEKLFF
>TRBV19|TRBJ1-1
CASRTGGNTEAFF
>TRBV15|TRBJ2-1
CATSSSVAGGDEQFF
>TRBV6-1|TRBJ2-1
CASSEMTPYNEQFF
>TRBV28|TRBJ1-2
CASSLPDRYYGYTF
>TRBV10-2|TRBJ2-3
CATWDRSTDTQYF
>TRBV5-4|TRBJ2-5
CASSPQGSETQYF
>TRBV5-5|TRBJ2-7
CASSRLPGQGAYEQYF
>TRBV5-6|TRBJ1-2
CASSLAGTGNYGYTF
>TRBV4-1|TRBJ2-6
CASSQAVRGSGANVLTF
>TRBV14|TRBJ2-3
CASSQLAGGPGDTQYF
>TRBV5-4|TRBJ2-1
CASSLVAGQGREQFF
>TRBV7-6|TRBJ2-7
CASGSAGTEQYF
>TRBV6-5|TRBJ2-1
CASRPTSGTYNEQFF
>TRBV9|TRBJ2-3
CASSGAGESTDTQYF
>TRBV18|TRBJ1-4
CASSPTSPGNEKLFF
>TRBV6-1|TRBJ1-2
CASSEMRHPLDGYTF
>TRBV7-6|TRBJ2-1
CASSLAGSANEQFF
>TRBV7-2|TRBJ2-3
CASSLLAGVGDTQYF
>TRBV7-3|TRBJ2-1
CASSLLAGGLFNEQFF
>TRBV11-1|TRBJ2-7
CASSFLQGVGEQYF
>TRBV5-5|TRBJ2-7
CASSQSTGEQYF
>TRBV5-4|TRBJ1-2
CASSLGVVGAGYTF
>TRBV11-2|TRBJ1-2
CASSPGAGAYGYTF
>TRBV5-1|TRBJ2-3
CASSLDGRAIDTQYF
>TRBV21-1|TRBJ2-2
CASSRLGVPPLAGPYTGELFF
>TRBV7-9|TRBJ2-7
CASDGGQGYEQYF
>TRBV9|TRBJ2-7
CASSVEQGGYEQYF
>TRBV6-9|TRBJ2-5
CASSYTSGTSGRGQETQYF
>TRBV7-3|TRBJ2-7
CASSWEPGPLFSYEQYF
>TRBV2|TRBJ1-5
CASSTQIGTGASNQPQHF